Presented here are 26 T cell receptor beta chains from one specimen sequenced in a study of CD8+CD57+ T cells in acquired aplastic anemia. CDR3 and TCR beta VDJ profiling relied on genomic DNA as the template. Each CDR3 protein gets one entry after TCRdb re-called the reads with MiXCR. The sample contains 150,000 or so distinct CDR3 sequences, around 60% of which appear only once. The sample taken for sequencing was sorted CD4+, CD8+, or CD8+CD57+ T cells (not recorded which) from PBMCs. These receptors were taken from a human donor in good health.

The gene calls are TRBV7-7 and TRBJ2-3, with no clear D. The CDR3 spans 12 residues. Germline CDR1 reads SSHAT; CDR2 reads FNYEAQ (reference sequence). The germline V and J ends were trimmed by 5 bases and 7 bases, with 10 bases remaining between them. In DNA, the CDR3 is TGTGCCAGCAGCCCCGAAGGTCATACGCAGTATTTT. The encoded protein is CASSPEGHTQYF.

The chain employs TRBV6-4 and TRBJ2-7; D may match TRBD1 or TRBD2 (7 bases each). Between the trimmed V and J ends, which lost 5 bases and 6 bases, there was a span of 32 bases. The CDR3 has 19 amino acids. The germline gives CDR1 MRHNA, CDR2 SNTAGT. CDR3 sequence: CASSPTGALRRGATCEQYF. The DNA of the CDR3 is TGTGCCAGCAGTCCCACAGGGGCATTAAGACGGGGGGCCACCTGCGAGCAGTACTTC.

This clonotype was detected ten times or more. This chain connects TRBV7-8 to TRBJ2-7; 10 positions agree with TRBD1. This CDR3 is 14 amino acids long. Trimming removed 6 bases from V and 6 bases from J; junction bases left unmatched: 8. Per germline, CDR1 SGHVS and CDR2 FQNEAQ. The CDR3 sequence: CASSPRDRGSEQYF. As DNA, the CDR3 is TGTGCCAGCAGTCCCCGGGACAGGGGATCCGAGCAGTACTTC.

The rearrangement uses TRBV19 and TRBJ1-2; D unclear. Germline CDR1 is LNHDA and CDR2 is SQIVND (reference sequence). V was clipped by 3 bases and J by 2 bases, with 10 bases between them. The length of the CDR3 is 14 residues. The CDR3, as DNA: TGTGCCAGTAGTATCCCCAGGTCCAACTATGGCTACACCTTC. It encodes CASSIPRSNYGYTF.

V usage is TRBV24-1 and J usage is TRBJ1-2; tentative D call: TRBD1 (5 bases). The germline gives CDR1 KGHDR, CDR2 SFDVKD. CDR3 size: 15 residues. V lost 4 bases and J lost 4, with 15 bases in between. The CDR3 loop reads CATSDPAGTSYGYTF. In DNA, the CDR3 is TGTGCCACCAGTGACCCGGCCGGGACTAGCTATGGCTACACCTTC.

This clonotype was seen only once. The genes are TRBV10-3 and TRBJ2-6, with D possibly being TRBD2 (6 bases). V lost 4 bases, J lost 2 bases, and 9 bases lay in between. The length of the CDR3 is 15 residues. The V gene's germline CDR1 is ENHRY and CDR2 SYGVKD. CDR3 DNA: TGTGCCATCAGTGGTTCGGGGGCTGGGGCCAACGTCCTGACTTTC. It is translated as CAISGSGAGANVLTF.

On this clonotype itself: A much larger clone differs by one base, so this may be a read error. The chain has TRBV3-1 and TRBJ2-7; 8 positions agree with TRBD1. Germline V gene data show CDR1 as LGHDT and CDR2 as YNNKEL (reference sequence). Losses at the gene ends were 0 bases for V and 3 bases for J; bases not matched to a gene: 4. The CDR3 spans 15 residues. This CDR3 reads CASSQEGTGVYEQYF. CDR3 nucleotide sequence: TGTGCCAGCAGCCAAGAAGGGACAGGTGTCTACGAGCAGTACTTC.

CDR3 coding DNA: TGTGCCAGCAGCCCGTACCAGGGTCAGCCCCAGCATTTT. This sequence encodes CASSPYQGQPQHF. The J gene is TRBJ1-5, the V gene TRBV2; possibly TRBD1 for D (5 bases). This CDR3 contains 13 residues. V was pared by 6 bases and J by 6 bases, with 12 bases between. CDR1 and CDR2 (germline): SNHLY, FYNNEI. Looking up the rest from reference TRBV2 and TRBJ1-5 gives the full variable domain: EPEVTQTPSHQVTQMGQEVILRCVPISNHLYFYWYRQILGQKVEFLVSFYNNEISEKSEIFDDQFSVERPDGSNFTLKIRSTKLEDSAMYFCASSPYQGQPQHFGDGTRLSIL.

This clonotype was seen just once. The CDR3 is CASSYSGRTSSYEQYF. The DNA for the CDR3 is TGTGCCAGCAGTTACTCGGGCAGAACCTCGTCCTACGAGCAGTACTTC. The chain joins TRBV6-5 to TRBJ2-7; D gene unclear. CDR3 size: 16 residues. V shed 0 bases and J shed 1 base, with 13 bases lying between them. CDR1 MNHEY and CDR2 SVGAGI come from the germline V gene.

This clonotype was counted a few times. It may be a read error: a sequence one base away is much more abundant. The CDR3 DNA reads as TGTGCCATCAGTGACGACGGGCCGGGGGGCACTGAAGCTTTCTTT. Translating gives CAISDDGPGGTEAFF. This chain uses TRBV10-3 with TRBJ1-1, with a possible D match to TRBD1 (5 bases). The CDR3 totals 15 residues. Trimming pared 3 bases from V and 4 bases from J, leaving 15 bases between. Germline values: CDR1 ENHRY, CDR2 SYGVKD.

The chain has TRBV7-9 and TRBJ1-1; no firm D call. Trimming left V 5 bases short and J 8 bases short, with 12 bases between. The length of the CDR3 is 12 residues. CDR1 is SEHNR, CDR2 FQNEAQ, per germline (reference sequence). CDR3 sequence reads: CASSRGLIEAFF. The CDR3 DNA reads as TGTGCCAGCAGCCGTGGTTTGATCGAAGCTTTCTTT.

The DNA for the CDR3 is TGTGCCAGCAGCCGGGACAGGGTCTACGAGCAGTACTTC. Encoded protein: CASSRDRVYEQYF. V gene TRBV25-1 combines with J gene TRBJ2-7, with 9 bases aligning to TRBD1. CDR1 and CDR2 (germline): MGHDK, SYGVNS. The CDR3 runs 13 residues. With 6 bases clipped from V and 3 bases from J, the junction kept 3 bases outside the gene matches.

This rearrangement joins TRBV29-1 to TRBJ1-5, with 7 bases fitting TRBD1. The junction had 7 bases not matched to a gene; V was cut back by 5 bases and J by 3 bases. Germline lookup yields CDR1 SQVTM and CDR2 ANQGSEA. The CDR3 extends over 14 amino acids. CDR3 loop: CSVWTGMYNQPQHF. In DNA, the CDR3 is TGCAGCGTTTGGACAGGAATGTACAATCAGCCCCAGCATTTT.

The chain uses TRBV29-1 and TRBJ1-5, with D possibly matching TRBD1 (5 bases). This CDR3 spans 13 amino acids. Trimming removed 5 bases from V and 5 bases from J, with 13 bases in between. Germline CDR1 reads SQVTM; CDR2 reads ANQGSEA. The CDR3 nucleotides read TGCAGCGTTACGCAGGGCCCGGATCAGCCCCAGCATTTT. As protein: CSVTQGPDQPQHF.

Notes on this clonotype: A junction end diverges from the germline sequence, so it may reflect a read error. V usage is TRBV7-7 and J usage is TRBJ2-5; 7 bases agree with TRBD1. This CDR3 has 14 amino acids. Germline V gives CDR1 SSHAT, CDR2 FNYEAQ (reference sequence). This CDR3 reads CASSLGGQQETQYF. DNA of the CDR3: TGTGCTAGCAGCTTAGGGGGACAGCAAGAGACCCAGTACTTC.

J is TRBJ2-7 and V is TRBV20-1; 12 nucleotides line up with TRBD1. Germline CDR1 DFQATT, CDR2 SNEGSKA (reference sequence). The CDR3 covers 14 residues. With 4 bases clipped from V and 5 bases from J, the junction kept 6 bases outside the gene matches. The CDR3 here is CSANPGQGADEQYF. In nucleotides, the CDR3 is TGCAGTGCTAATCCGGGACAGGGGGCCGACGAGCAGTACTTC.

This clonotype was counted at least ten times. V usage is TRBV7-8 and J usage is TRBJ1-1, with D perhaps matching TRBD1 (5 bases). This CDR3 comprises 14 residues. Trimming stripped 5 bases from V and 11 bases from J, with 21 bases between. Germline V gives CDR1 SGHVS, CDR2 FQNEAQ. The CDR3 bases are TGTGCCAGCAGCGGCAGCTACGCAGGGAGACATGCTTTCTTT. Its protein is CASSGSYAGRHAFF.

This clonotype appeared many times. The chain combines TRBV7-9 with TRBJ2-1, with 9 bases that match TRBD2. Per germline, CDR1 SEHNR and CDR2 FQNEAQ (reference sequence). The CDR3 covers 16 residues. After removal of 5 bases from V and 2 bases from J, the junction contained 7 bases not matched to a gene. CDR3 region: CASSPGLASAYNEQFF. CDR3 DNA: TGTGCCAGCAGCCCCGGACTAGCGTCAGCCTACAATGAGCAGTTCTTC.

This clonotype has a handful of counts. This chain links TRBV2 with TRBJ2-7; 9 nucleotides align to TRBD2. Germline CDR1 SNHLY, CDR2 FYNNEI. This CDR3 has 16 amino acids. J was trimmed by 5 bases and V by 4 bases; bases with no gene match: 12. CDR3 residues: CASSGSLAGVSDEQYV. In DNA form, the CDR3 reads TGTGCCAGCAGTGGGTCGTTAGCGGGGGTCAGCGACGAGCAGTACGTC.

This clonotype came up a few times. The chain carries TRBV7-3 and TRBJ1-2; possible D gene TRBD1, 5 bases. The CDR3 consists of 13 residues. The V gene lost 4 bases and the J gene lost 8 bases, with 14 bases spanning the gap. Per the germline V gene, CDR1 is SGHTA and CDR2 is FQGTGA. The CDR3 nucleotides read TGTGCCAGCAGCTCTTACGTGGACACCGGCTACACCTTC. It yields the protein CASSSYVDTGYTF.

V gene TRBV27 combines with J gene TRBJ1-2; D may be TRBD1 (5 bases). The germline CDR1 and CDR2 sequences are MNHEY and SMNVEV (reference sequence). Deletions cut 6 bases from V and 0 bases from J, with 14 bases between. This CDR3 comprises 15 residues. This CDR3 is CASRANRSANYGYTF. CDR3 sequence (DNA): TGTGCCAGCAGGGCTAACAGGTCTGCTAACTATGGCTACACCTTC.

The V call is TRBV7-9, the J call TRBJ2-7; D may be TRBD2 (6 bases). Trimming removed 5 bases from V and 6 bases from J, with 17 bases in between. The CDR3 is made up of 14 amino acids. CDR1 SEHNR and CDR2 FQNEAQ come from the germline V gene (reference sequence). CDR3 loop: CASSTRLDPSEQYF. The CDR3 bases are TGTGCCAGCAGCACCCGACTAGATCCGTCCGAGCAGTACTTC.

The chain uses TRBV20-1 and TRBJ2-3; 7 positions agree with TRBD1. V lost 3 bases to trimming and J lost 0 bases; unmatched junction nucleotides: 0. CDR1 and CDR2 (germline): DFQATT, SNEGSKA (reference sequence). The CDR3 loop spans 13 amino acids. This CDR3 reads CSARDRSTDTQYF. CDR3 in DNA: TGCAGTGCTAGGGACAGGAGCACAGATACGCAGTATTTT.

The J gene is TRBJ2-3, the V gene TRBV9; no definite D call. V lost 1 base and J 2 bases, leaving 2 bases between the germline ends. Germline V gene lookup returns CDR1 SGDLS and CDR2 YYNGEE. The CDR3 covers 12 residues. Written as DNA, the CDR3 is TGTGCCAGCAGCGTAAACACAGATACGCAGTATTTT. Translating gives CASSVNTDTQYF.

V usage is TRBV29-1 and J usage is TRBJ2-1, with TRBD2 matching over 8 bases. The germline V gene encodes CDR1 SQVTM and CDR2 ANQGSEA. This CDR3 comprises 12 residues. After removal of 4 bases from V and 10 bases from J, the junction contained 6 bases not matched to a gene. The CDR3 DNA reads as TGCAGCGTTGGAGGGAGCGGGGGAGAGCAGTTCTTC. It is translated as CSVGGSGGEQFF.

This clonotype came up many times. J is TRBJ1-2 and V is TRBV9; D gene uncertain. Trimming stripped 4 bases from V and 7 bases from J, with 29 bases between. CDR3 length equals 18 residues. Germline V gene data show CDR1 as SGDLS and CDR2 as YYNGEE. The CDR3 reads CASSLRYLPGPSTGGYTF. CDR3 nucleotide sequence: TGTGCCAGCAGCCTCCGATACTTACCCGGGCCTTCGACGGGTGGCTACACCTTC.